The next 26 T cell receptor beta chains were all read from a single sample in a study of T-cell reconstitution after alpha-beta-depleted transplantation in children. Preparation of the TCRbeta library involved a method that used unique molecular identifiers. TCRdb used MiXCR to reprocess the PCR reads, holding one entry per CDR3 protein. The table has some 550,000 distinct CDR3 sequences, under 25% seen once. The source was PBMCs, mostly from graft donor cells, collected 360 days after TCRalphabeta/CD19-depleted stem cell transplant. The receptors derive from a boy under two years old who had a stem cell transplant for acute myeloid leukemia, so the T cells may come from the graft donor.

Regarding this clonotype: Possible read error: a much larger clone is one base away. The chain employs TRBV28 and TRBJ2-6; D is ambiguous. This CDR3 is built from 15 residues. Germline CDR1 is MDHEN and CDR2 is SYDVKM. V lost 3 bases and J lost 0, with 6 bases in between. Written as DNA, the CDR3 is TGTGCCAGCAGTTTCAGGTTCTCTGGGGCCAACGTCCTGACTTTC. Translating it yields CASSFRFSGANVLTF.

The genes are TRBV24-1 and TRBJ2-5; D call uncertain. The V end was cut by 4 bases, the J end by 0 bases, with 5 bases between. The germline gives CDR1 KGHDR, CDR2 SFDVKD. The CDR3 totals 13 residues. The CDR3 DNA reads TGTGCCACCAGTGAACGATACCAAGAGACCCAGTACTTC. Encoded protein: CATSERYQETQYF.

This clonotype was detected a few times. Mismatch with germline at one junction end may stem from a read error. The chain joins TRBV20-1 to TRBJ2-3; D possibly corresponds to TRBD2 (6 bases). There are 12 residues in the CDR3. Germline V CDR1 and CDR2: DFQATT, SNEGSKA (reference sequence). The CDR3: CSALSGEWRMDF. CDR3 sequence (DNA): TGCAGTGCCCTCTCGGGGGAGTGGCGTATGGATTTT.

The CDR3 DNA reads as TGCAGTGCGACCGGGACAGGGCCTTCTACGCAGTATTTT. Translated: CSATGTGPSTQYF. The gene calls are TRBV20-1 and TRBJ2-3; TRBD1 aligns across 9 bases. Germline CDR1 DFQATT, CDR2 SNEGSKA (reference sequence). Losses at the gene ends were 6 bases for V and 8 bases for J; bases not matched to a gene: 9. This CDR3 comprises 13 residues.

With regard to this clonotype: A much more abundant neighbour one base away suggests this may be a read error. The gene calls are TRBV20-1 and TRBJ2-3, with D tentatively TRBD1 (6 bases). Germline CDR1 is DFQATT and CDR2 is SNEGSKA (reference sequence). There are 15 residues in the CDR3. CDR3 nucleotides: TGCTGTGCGCCTAAACAGGGTTATAGCACAGATACGCAGTATTTT. The encoded protein is CCAPKQGYSTDTQYF.

This clonotype was counted only a few times. CDR3 DNA sequence: TGCAGCGTTGAAGCCCCTGACAGCAACTATGGCTACACCTTC. The encoded protein is CSVEAPDSNYGYTF. The chain couples TRBV29-1 to TRBJ1-2; D possibly corresponds to TRBD1 (5 bases). V was trimmed by 1 base and J by 2 bases, leaving 11 bases between them. The CDR3 contains 14 residues. Germline V gives CDR1 SQVTM, CDR2 ANQGSEA.

The rearrangement joins TRBV4-3 to TRBJ2-7; D ambiguous. V was cut by 1 base and J by 3 bases, with 7 bases left in between. This CDR3 is built from 13 residues. Looked up from germline, CDR1 is LGHNA and CDR2 is YSLEER. The CDR3 sequence: CASSQGPYYEQYF. The CDR3 DNA is TGCGCCAGCAGCCAAGGGCCTTACTACGAGCAGTACTTC.

J is TRBJ2-7 and V is TRBV6-5, with a weak D call TRBD2 (6 bases). The V end lost 2 bases, the J end lost 9 bases, and 11 bases lay between the germline ends. The CDR3 sequence is 12 residues long. Germline assignment: CDR1 MNHEY and CDR2 SVGAGI. CDR3 DNA sequence: TGTGCCAGCAGTTACGCCGGGGGACCGCAGTACGTC. It yields the protein CASSYAGGPQYV.

This clonotype has a count of ten or more. The V call is TRBV20-1, the J call TRBJ2-3, with 12 nucleotides matching TRBD2. With V trimmed by 3 bases and J by 2 bases, 9 bases remained unmatched. Germline V gene data show CDR1 as DFQATT and CDR2 as SNEGSKA (reference sequence). The CDR3 contains 17 residues. CDR3 DNA: TGCAGTGCTAGCGTGCTAGCGGGGGGGACTTACACAGATACGCAGTATTTT. Translating it yields CSASVLAGGTYTDTQYF.

This chain joins TRBV20-1 and TRBJ1-4, with D unclear. The germline CDR1 and CDR2 sequences are DFQATT and SNEGSKA (reference sequence). The CDR3 is 19 residues long. With 3 bases removed from V and 0 bases from J, the gap between germline ends came to 23 bases. In DNA form, the CDR3 reads TGCAGTGCTAGGGGAACGGCCCCCAGATATAATGCAACTAATGAAAAACTGTTTTTT. Translation: CSARGTAPRYNATNEKLFF.

This clonotype was recorded many times. CDR3 in DNA: TGCAGTGCTCTTACACCCAGCAATCAGCCCCAGCATTTT. Translation gives CSALTPSNQPQHF. The J gene is TRBJ1-5, the V gene TRBV20-1; the D is unclear. The CDR3 contains 13 residues. Trimming removed 5 bases from V and 1 base from J, with 9 bases in between. The V gene's germline CDR1 is DFQATT and CDR2 SNEGSKA (reference sequence).

This rearrangement joins TRBV12-3 or TRBV12-4 to TRBJ1-6; 7 bases align to TRBD1. There are 16 residues in the CDR3. Trimming removed 7 bases from V and 7 bases from J; junction bases left unmatched: 13. The DNA for the CDR3 is TGTGCCAGCAAAACGACAGGGCAAAGGGGAAATTCACCCCTCCACTTT. This encodes CASKTTGQRGNSPLHF.

The V gene is TRBV20-1, the J gene TRBJ1-4; D may be TRBD1 (5 bases). V was cut by 5 bases and J by 8 bases, with 9 bases left in between. Looked up from germline, CDR1 is DFQATT and CDR2 is SNEGSKA (reference sequence). The CDR3 contains 11 residues. CDR3 amino acids: CSAVDNEKLFF. The CDR3 region has the DNA TGCAGTGCTGTGGACAACGAAAAACTGTTTTTT.

At least ten counts were recorded for this clonotype. CDR3 sequence reads: CASSVTGVSYNEQFF. CDR3 nucleotides: TGTGCCAGCAGCGTGACAGGGGTTTCCTACAATGAGCAGTTCTTC. V and J are TRBV9 and TRBJ2-1; 8 bases are a match to TRBD1. Germline V lookup: CDR1 SGDLS, CDR2 YYNGEE. V gave up 2 bases and J gave up 1 base; unmatched junction bases: 2. The CDR3 sequence is 15 residues long.

This clonotype was detected only a few times. The chain couples TRBV12-3 or TRBV12-4 to TRBJ2-5; TRBD1 aligns across 8 bases. This CDR3 is 14 amino acids long. The J segment lost 2 bases and the V segment lost 2 bases, leaving 1 base of the junction unmatched. The CDR3, as DNA: TGTGCCAGCAGTTTAAGGACAGGGCAAGAGACCCAGTACTTC. This encodes CASSLRTGQETQYF.

CDR3 DNA: TGTGCCAGCAGCGTCGTAGAAACGTCCCCGGGCAATGAGCAGTTCTTC. This gives the protein CASSVVETSPGNEQFF. J is TRBJ2-1 and V is TRBV9; no definite D call. The CDR3 length is 16 residues. V dropped 2 bases and J dropped 6 bases, with 18 bases sitting between them. In germline, CDR1 is SGDLS, CDR2 YYNGEE.

At least ten counts were recorded for this clonotype. V usage is TRBV5-5 and J usage is TRBJ2-2; the D is unclear. This CDR3 has 16 amino acids. With 0 bases removed from V and 7 bases from J, the gap between germline ends came to 16 bases. From germline, CDR1 is SGHKS and CDR2 YYEKEE (reference sequence). In DNA form, the CDR3 reads TGTGCCAGCAGCTTGGGGGCCGACGGGCGTGGCGGGGAGCTGTTTTTT. Protein sequence: CASSLGADGRGGELFF.

This chain's CDR3 is CSVAAGGNEQFF. The CDR3 region has the DNA TGCAGCGTTGCCGCGGGGGGCAATGAGCAGTTCTTC. This sequence joins TRBV29-1 and TRBJ2-1; 8 bases agree with TRBD2. The CDR3 runs 12 residues. Trimming cost V 4 bases and J 6 bases; bases outside gene matches: 2. Germline CDR1 reads SQVTM; CDR2 reads ANQGSEA.

The chain uses TRBV29-1 and TRBJ2-1; 11 nucleotides line up with TRBD2. J was trimmed by 7 bases and V by 3 bases; bases with no gene match: 11. Germline V gene data show CDR1 as SQVTM and CDR2 as ANQGSEA. The CDR3 loop spans 16 amino acids. As DNA, the CDR3 is TGCAGCGTTGACCTTAGCGGGGGGGCCAGAGTGAATGAGCAGTTCTTC. This gives the protein CSVDLSGGARVNEQFF.

This clonotype was observed many times. This CDR3 is CASSWGENIQYF. Here the CDR3 DNA reads TGTGCCAGCTCCTGGGGAGAAAACATTCAGTACTTC. V usage is TRBV18 and J usage is TRBJ2-4; D perhaps matches TRBD2 (5 bases). The CDR3 runs to 12 residues. Deletions cut 6 bases from V and 5 bases from J, with 8 bases between. The V gene's germline CDR1 is KGHSH and CDR2 LQKENI.

This clonotype has just a few counts. The chain links TRBV6-1 to TRBJ2-5; 11 positions agree with TRBD2. The CDR3 runs to 15 residues. V shed 6 bases, J shed 9 bases, and the junction held 12 bases outside the gene matches. CDR1 and CDR2 from the germline V gene are MNHNS and SASEGT. CDR3 sequence (DNA): TGTGCCAGCAGCGCTCTGGGACTAGCGGATTGGGCCCAGTACTTC. It yields the protein CASSALGLADWAQYF.

V and J are TRBV5-1 and TRBJ2-2; a possible D gene is TRBD1 (6 bases). The V gene lost 4 bases and the J gene lost 6 bases, with 13 bases spanning the gap. The length of the CDR3 is 14 residues. Germline V CDR1 and CDR2: SGHRS, YFSETQ. The CDR3 DNA is TGCGCCAGCAGCCAAACGACAGGCTCCGGGGAGCTGTTTTTT. Protein: CASSQTTGSGELFF.

The CDR3 here is CASTLSGGKADTQYF. DNA for the CDR3: TGTGCCAGCACCCTGAGCGGGGGAAAGGCAGATACGCAGTATTTT. The rearrangement uses TRBV11-2 and TRBJ2-3; 8 bases are a match to TRBD2. The V gene's germline CDR1 is SGHAT and CDR2 FQNNGV. The CDR3 spans 15 residues. Trimming at V came to 7 bases and at J to 4 bases, leaving 10 bases not matched to a gene.

This clonotype occurred a few times. Here the CDR3 reads CASSQGPSSTDTQYF. In DNA, the CDR3 is TGCGCCAGCAGCCAAGGGCCTTCTAGCACAGATACGCAGTATTTT. V gene TRBV4-3 combines with J gene TRBJ2-3; D is ambiguous. Trimming shortened V by 1 base and J by 0 bases, and 8 bases separated the two germline ends. Germline values: CDR1 LGHNA, CDR2 YSLEER. The CDR3 is made up of 15 amino acids.

The chain employs TRBV5-6 and TRBJ1-5; 7 nucleotides align to TRBD1. Germline V gene lookup returns CDR1 SGHDT and CDR2 YYEEEE. V was pared by 6 bases and J by 7 bases, with 10 bases of the junction left unmatched. The CDR3 covers 14 residues. CDR3 sequence (DNA): TGTGCCAGCACCCACTCAGGGGGGGGACAGCCCCAGCATTTT. Its translation: CASTHSGGGQPQHF.

Of note for this clonotype: Possible read error: a much larger clone is one base away. This chain uses TRBV7-9 with TRBJ2-4, with a weak D call TRBD2 (5 bases). From germline, CDR1 is SEHNR and CDR2 FQNEAQ (reference sequence). The length of the CDR3 is 16 residues. CDR3 sequence reads: CASSPSGSGSKNIEYF. In DNA, the CDR3 is TGTGCCAGCAGCCCCTCGGGGAGCGGATCCAAAAACATTGAGTACTTC.